This paragraph reports one TCR beta chain. Its antigen remains unknown. The source of the sample is a study of CXCR3-negative and CXCR3-positive naive CD8 T cells. Study-level findings and limits: For naive cells, CXCR3-negative and CXCR3-positive subsets had similar TRBV-TRBJ usage; for memory cells, usage differed.

5' RACE with UMI labels generated the TRB cDNA libraries. TCRdb re-called the 5' RACE reads and shows each CDR3 protein once, DNA omitted. Its table lists tens of thousands of distinct CDR3 sequences. CDR3 length: 14 residues. The germline CDR1 and CDR2 sequences are SSHAT and FNYEAQ (reference sequence). Sequenced: naive CXCR3- CD8+ T cells from blood. Documented subset: CD45RO-CCR7+CD27+CD95- naive CD8+ T cells lacking CXCR3 (TNR3-). The chain joins TRBV7-7 to TRBJ2-2. The TCR comes from a human donor in good health. Some clones in this sample may be carry-over from other donors' samples. The CDR3: CASSLAGDTGELFF.